A selection of T cell receptor beta chains follows, all from one sample in a study of blood T cells in healthy people across ages. Using its own MiXCR run on the 5' RACE reads, TCRdb lists one record per CDR3 protein. In the table there are 650,000 to 700,000 distinct CDR3 sequences, roughly 32% of which are singletons. The sequencing sample was made of blood. The receptors were sampled from a woman older than 75 in good health. The CDR3 runs from the conserved cysteine through the conserved F or W. The D gene is left open where the match is weak. The size field is filled for only some rows; it gives once, few, many or a size class.

CDR3 protein: CASSLAPRAYLYGYTF
CDR3 DNA: TGTGCCAGCAGCCTAGCCCCCAGGGCGTATTTGTATGGCTACACCTTC
clone size: few
D gene: -
J gene: TRBJ1-2
V gene: TRBV7-2

CDR3 protein: CASSSSLGTGNSPLHF
CDR3 DNA: TGTGCCAGCAGTTCCTCCCTCGGGACAGGGAATTCACCCCTCCACTTT
clone size: few
D gene: TRBD1
J gene: TRBJ1-6
V gene: TRBV28

CDR3 protein: CASSFPGLAGGGTSYNEQFF
CDR3 DNA: TGTGCCAGCAGCTTCCCGGGACTAGCGGGGGGCGGGACCTCCTACAATGAGCAGTTCTTC
clone size: many
D gene: TRBD2
J gene: TRBJ2-1
V gene: TRBV7-2

CDR3 protein: CASSLAGDDEKLFF
CDR3 DNA: TGTGCCAGCAGTTTGGCAGGGGACGACGAAAAACTGTTTTTT
clone size: few
D gene: -
J gene: TRBJ1-4
V gene: TRBV12-3/TRBV12-4

CDR3 protein: CSARTGRPGTFF
CDR3 DNA: TGCAGTGCTCGTACCGGGCGGCCTGGGACTTTCTTT
clone size: -
D gene: -
J gene: TRBJ1-1
V gene: TRBV20-1

CDR3 protein: CASSHGGDRNQPQHF
CDR3 DNA: TGTGCCAGCAGCCACGGGGGAGATCGCAATCAGCCCCAGCATTTT
clone size: -
D gene: -
J gene: TRBJ1-5
V gene: TRBV6-6

CDR3 protein: CSGSPEETQYF
CDR3 DNA: TGCAGCGGAAGCCCTGAAGAGACCCAGTACTTC
clone size: -
D gene: -
J gene: TRBJ2-5
V gene: TRBV29-1

CDR3 protein: CASRQMGGAGEKLFF
CDR3 DNA: TGTGCCAGCAGACAAATGGGGGGCGCGGGTGAAAAACTGTTTTTT
clone size: few
D gene: -
J gene: TRBJ1-4
V gene: TRBV27

CDR3 protein: CASSFTGAETQYF
CDR3 DNA: TGTGCCAGCAGCTTTACGGGGGCAGAGACCCAGTACTTC
clone size: many
D gene: -
J gene: TRBJ2-5
V gene: TRBV7-2

CDR3 protein: CASSFGHSETQYF
CDR3 DNA: TGTGCCAGCAGCTTCGGACATTCCGAGACCCAGTACTTC
clone size: many
D gene: -
J gene: TRBJ2-5
V gene: TRBV7-3

CDR3 protein: CTSSRGGGDTQYF
CDR3 DNA: TGTACCAGCAGCCGGGGCGGGGGAGATACGCAGTATTTT
clone size: once
D gene: TRBD2
J gene: TRBJ2-3
V gene: TRBV7-3

CDR3 protein: CSARYLAGGPDQETQYF
CDR3 DNA: TGCAGTGCTAGATACCTAGCGGGGGGACCGGATCAAGAGACCCAGTACTTC
clone size: many
D gene: TRBD2
J gene: TRBJ2-5
V gene: TRBV20-1

CDR3 protein: CASSPGTSGYSTDTQYF
CDR3 DNA: TGTGCCAGCAGCCCCGGTACTAGCGGTTATAGCACAGATACGCAGTATTTT
clone size: once
D gene: TRBD2
J gene: TRBJ2-3
V gene: TRBV6-1

CDR3 protein: CATSDPSGANTGELFF
CDR3 DNA: TGTGCCACCAGTGATCCCAGTGGAGCGAACACCGGGGAGCTGTTTTTT
clone size: -
D gene: -
J gene: TRBJ2-2
V gene: TRBV24-1

CDR3 protein: CASSYSLPNNQPQHF
CDR3 DNA: TGTGCCAGCAGTTACTCGTTACCGAACAATCAGCCCCAGCATTTT
clone size: many
D gene: -
J gene: TRBJ1-5
V gene: TRBV6-2/TRBV6-3

CDR3 protein: CASSLQGDTEAFF
CDR3 DNA: TGTGCCAGCAGCTTACAGGGAGACACTGAAGCTTTCTTT
clone size: many
D gene: -
J gene: TRBJ1-1
V gene: TRBV7-9

CDR3 protein: CASSPRLAGGRGYKQYF
CDR3 DNA: TGTGCCAGCAGCCCACGACTAGCGGGGGGCCGGGGGTACAAGCAGTACTTC
clone size: -
D gene: TRBD2
J gene: TRBJ2-5
V gene: TRBV14

CDR3 protein: CASRSGRETQYF
CDR3 DNA: TGTGCCAGCAGGTCAGGGAGGGAGACCCAGTACTTC
clone size: -
D gene: -
J gene: TRBJ2-5
V gene: TRBV6-5

CDR3 protein: CASSQEGLGVAFF
CDR3 DNA: TGCGCCAGCAGCCAAGAGGGGCTGGGGGTGGCTTTCTTT
clone size: few
D gene: -
J gene: TRBJ1-1
V gene: TRBV4-3

CDR3 protein: CASSIFANTGELFF
CDR3 DNA: TGTGCCAGTAGTATATTCGCGAACACCGGGGAGCTGTTTTTT
clone size: -
D gene: -
J gene: TRBJ2-2
V gene: TRBV19

CDR3 protein: CASSLVGQGAETRYF
CDR3 DNA: -
clone size: -
D gene: -
J gene: TRBJ2-5
V gene: TRBV7-7

CDR3 protein: CSASRGQGRESPLHF
CDR3 DNA: TGCAGTGCTAGCAGAGGACAGGGCCGGGAATCACCCCTCCACTTT
clone size: few
D gene: TRBD1
J gene: TRBJ1-6
V gene: TRBV20-1

CDR3 protein: CASSRTPESEQYF
CDR3 DNA: TGTGCCAGCAGCAGGACCCCAGAGAGCGAGCAGTACTTC
clone size: many
D gene: -
J gene: TRBJ2-7
V gene: TRBV9

CDR3 protein: CSATTTGGYNEQFF
CDR3 DNA: TGCAGTGCGACAACGACAGGAGGGTACAATGAGCAGTTCTTC
clone size: many
D gene: -
J gene: TRBJ2-1
V gene: TRBV20-1

CDR3 protein: CASSYYPVRETQYF
CDR3 DNA: TGTGCCAGCAGTTACTACCCAGTCCGAGAGACCCAGTACTTC
clone size: -
D gene: -
J gene: TRBJ2-5
V gene: TRBV6-5

CDR3 protein: CASSLKPTGMNTGELFF
CDR3 DNA: TGTGCCAGCAGCTTAAAACCTACAGGGATGAACACCGGGGAGCTGTTTTTT
clone size: -
D gene: -
J gene: TRBJ2-2
V gene: TRBV7-8

CDR3 protein: CASSLAGASGGPSRYF
CDR3 DNA: TGTGCCAGCAGCTTGGCGGGGGCTAGCGGGGGGCCGTCGCGGTACTTC
clone size: few
D gene: TRBD2
J gene: TRBJ2-4
V gene: TRBV5-4

CDR3 protein: CASSLTRVDTEAFF
CDR3 DNA: TGTGCCAGCAGCTTAACCAGGGTTGACACTGAAGCTTTCTTT
clone size: few
D gene: -
J gene: TRBJ1-1
V gene: TRBV7-3

CDR3 protein: CASSGTSGGSNTQYF
CDR3 DNA: TGTGCCAGCAGCGGGACTAGCGGGGGATCAAATACGCAGTATTTT
clone size: many
D gene: TRBD2
J gene: TRBJ2-3
V gene: TRBV12-3/TRBV12-4

CDR3 protein: CASSLSQTRNTEAFF
CDR3 DNA: TGTGCCAGCAGTTTGAGCCAGACGAGGAACACTGAAGCTTTCTTT
clone size: few
D gene: -
J gene: TRBJ1-1
V gene: TRBV7-2

CDR3 protein: CSASSTNLADTQYF
CDR3 DNA: TGCAGTGCTAGCAGTACTAATCTGGCAGATACGCAGTATTTT
clone size: many
D gene: -
J gene: TRBJ2-3
V gene: TRBV20-1

CDR3 protein: CAGGPPGGYGYTF
CDR3 DNA: TGTGCCGGAGGACCGCCAGGCGGGTATGGCTACACCTTC
clone size: few
D gene: -
J gene: TRBJ1-2
V gene: TRBV28

CDR3 protein: CASSLRVDRGGYEQYF
CDR3 DNA: TGTGCCAGCAGTTTACGGGTGGACAGGGGAGGCTACGAGCAGTACTTC
clone size: many
D gene: TRBD1
J gene: TRBJ2-7
V gene: TRBV27

CDR3 protein: CASSAGISNTGELFF
CDR3 DNA: TGTGCCAGCAGCGCAGGGATTTCGAACACCGGGGAGCTGTTTTTT
clone size: -
D gene: -
J gene: TRBJ2-2
V gene: TRBV9

CDR3 protein: CASSSIQGFQETQYF
CDR3 DNA: TGTGCCAGCAGTTCAATTCAGGGGTTCCAAGAGACCCAGTACTTC
clone size: many
D gene: -
J gene: TRBJ2-5
V gene: TRBV6-6

CDR3 protein: CASSLRGGGNEQFF
CDR3 DNA: TGTGCCAGCAGTTTACGAGGAGGTGGCAATGAGCAGTTCTTC
clone size: -
D gene: -
J gene: TRBJ2-1
V gene: TRBV12-3/TRBV12-4

CDR3 protein: CASSLAKTVGNQPQHF
CDR3 DNA: TGTGCCAGCAGCTTAGCAAAGACGGTTGGCAATCAGCCCCAGCATTTT
clone size: -
D gene: -
J gene: TRBJ1-5
V gene: TRBV7-2

CDR3 protein: CASSLVRGATDTQYF
CDR3 DNA: TGTGCCAGCAGCTTAGTGCGGGGGGCCACAGATACGCAGTATTTT
clone size: many
D gene: TRBD2
J gene: TRBJ2-3
V gene: TRBV11-2

CDR3 protein: CASSDGTSGARAKNIQYF
CDR3 DNA: TGTGCCAGCAGCGACGGGACTAGCGGGGCTCGAGCCAAAAACATTCAGTACTTC
clone size: many
D gene: TRBD2
J gene: TRBJ2-4
V gene: TRBV6-2/TRBV6-3

CDR3 protein: CSAREGGRRYNSPLHF
CDR3 DNA: TGCAGTGCTAGAGAGGGGGGCAGGCGGTATAATTCACCCCTCCACTTT
clone size: many
D gene: -
J gene: TRBJ1-6
V gene: TRBV20-1

CDR3 protein: CASSPRGPRGLRGKNQPQHF
CDR3 DNA: TGTGCCAGCAGCCCCCGGGGCCCCCGGGGCCTCAGAGGCAAAAATCAGCCCCAGCATTTT
clone size: many
D gene: -
J gene: TRBJ1-5
V gene: TRBV7-3

CDR3 protein: CSARHGHGETQYF
CDR3 DNA: TGCAGTGCTAGACACGGGCACGGTGAGACCCAGTACTTC
clone size: -
D gene: -
J gene: TRBJ2-5
V gene: TRBV20-1

CDR3 protein: CASSLDTGDSGELFF
CDR3 DNA: TGTGCCAGCAGCTTGGATACAGGAGATTCCGGGGAGCTGTTTTTT
clone size: few
D gene: -
J gene: TRBJ2-2
V gene: TRBV5-5

CDR3 protein: CASSQPGQGAYEQYF
CDR3 DNA: TGTGCCAGCAGTCAACCGGGACAGGGAGCCTACGAGCAGTACTTC
clone size: many
D gene: TRBD1
J gene: TRBJ2-7
V gene: TRBV7-9

CDR3 protein: CASSNRIRSGYTF
CDR3 DNA: TGTGCCAGCTCAAACAGGATTCGGTCTGGCTACACCTTC
clone size: many
D gene: -
J gene: TRBJ1-2
V gene: TRBV6-2/TRBV6-3